The T cell receptor (beta chain) described here comes from a study of CD8 T cells in Susac syndrome. The RNA, roughly 0.45 to 1 ug, was put through reverse transcription using random hexamers. MiXCR, run by TCRdb on the immunoSEQ multiplex PCR reads, gives a single entry per CDR3 protein. The sample yields 20,000 to 25,000 distinct CDR3 sequences, about 92% seen once. Germline V gene lookup returns CDR1 MGHRA and CDR2 YSYEKL. This CDR3 has 15 residues. About this clonotype itself: At one end the junction does not follow the germline gene, possibly because of a read error.

Sequencing used CD8+ T cells from PBMCs. V is TRBV4-1 and J is TRBJ2-6; D remains ambiguous. The clonotype comes from a human donor in good health. The CDR3 DNA reads TGCGCCAGCAGTCAAGAGAACTCTGGGGCCAACGTCCTGACTTTC. Translated: CASSQENSGANVLTF.